This T cell receptor (beta chain) emerged from a study of OX40 agonist ivuxolimab in advanced cancers. Overall study: From about 23 to 85 years was the age range, with a mean of 60 years, and about 78% were male.

Autoimmune disease history or systemic immunosuppression was exclusionary. A word on this clone: Its antigen remains unknown.

General study results and limits: Clonal expansion from baseline to week 6 occurred in both CD4+ and CD8+ T cells.

The table came from immunoSEQ multiplex PCR; TCRdb's copy has only in-frame clones and leaves some out. The data contain 70,000 or so clones, roughly 80% of them singletons. The CDR3 has 15 residues. The V gene end was trimmed by 9 bases and the J gene end by 2 bases; junction bases not matched to a gene: 7. Looked up from germline, CDR1 is SGHNT and CDR2 is YENEEA. V and J are TRBV11-3 and TRBJ2-2; TRBD2 agrees at 9 bases. The TCR originated in an adult with an advanced solid tumor such as melanoma, head and neck, liver or kidney cancer. This material consisted of CD4+ or CD8+ T cells sorted from blood, taken in a trial of the OX40 agonist ivuxolimab. CDR3 loop: CARDSGSNNTGELFF. The CDR3 region has the DNA TGTGCCAGAGATAGCGGGAGCAATAACACCGGGGAGCTGTTTTTT. Full variable domain (missing parts from reference TRBV11-3 and TRBJ2-2): EAGVVQSPRYKIIEKKQPVAFWCNPISGHNTLYWYLQNLGQGPELLIRYENEEAVDDSQLPKDRFSAERLKGVDSTLKIQPAELGDSAVYLCARDSGSNNTGELFFGEGSRLTVL.